This T cell receptor beta chain was retrieved from a study of neurological immune-mediated disorders (dated by TCRdb to about 2019). Broadly, across the study: Using UMI-based sequencing, the study compared peripheral blood TCR-beta repertoires from patients with HTLV-I-associated myelopathy (HAM/TSP), patients with multiple sclerosis, and healthy controls. The cohort included 60 to 75 subjects: about 15 with HAM/TSP, around 34 with multiple sclerosis, and roughly 20 healthy controls. The roughly 110 TCR-beta libraries included longitudinal samples, technical triplicates and paired sorted CD4+ and CD8+ T-cell subsets alongside PBMC samples.

Taken from the germline V gene, the CDR1 and CDR2 loops are SQVTM and ANQGSEA. The CDR3, from cysteine to phenylalanine, totals 12 residues. The DNA shown is the 36-base CDR3, in frame from base 1. V was cut back by 5 bases and J by 6 bases, leaving a gap of 11 bases between them. This clonotype was seen many times. The specificity of this receptor is unknown. Base quality data are lacking; no much larger clone is found one base away. The healthy controls were volunteers from a blood bank in Maryland, USA. Unsorted PBMC libraries were generated from 2 million PBMCs stored in RNAlater at -80 °C until RNA extraction. Peripheral blood was subjected to Ficoll-Hypaque density gradient centrifugation to isolate PBMCs, which were then cryopreserved in liquid nitrogen. To synthesize cDNA, template-switch 5'RACE was performed with a primer carrying a 10-nucleotide random unique molecular identifier so that each TCR transcript was tagged. Every sequencing run covered 15-18 subjects and yielded more than 160 million TCR-beta sequences. Total RNA was extracted with the RNeasy kit. The KAPA Real-time Library Amplification kit was used to amplify TCR-beta VDJ regions with primers for the TCR constant region and the 5'RACE anchor. A first PCR added sample indexes and Illumina adaptors, and a second PCR then raised library yield. After purification with Ampure beads, the TCR product of roughly 650 bp was size-selected on a 2% E-gel SizeSelection system. Before pooling, libraries had their quality checked on a Bioanalyzer, their concentration measured with Qubit, and their quantity determined with the Kapa Library Quantification kit. An Illumina HiSeq 2500 was used to sequence the libraries paired-end at 2 x 150 bp. To increase sequence diversity, roughly 24-32% phiX was spiked into each library pool. For the original study's pipeline: Quality-filtered reads were processed with the UMI-based MiGEC pipeline, and over 90% of raw TCR sequences were removed by the MiGEC pipeline during error correction. VDJ genes were aligned to IMGT germline references, and each clonotype was defined by a unique CDR3 amino acid sequence together with V-J genes. Clonal expansion, Shannon diversity and CDR3 relatedness (CalcPairwiseDistances, ClusterSamples) were evaluated with VDJtools, and phylogenetic trees were built with CLCbio workbench. Using coefficient-of-variation modelling across technical triplicates, the study counted a clone as expanded if it had at least 8 unique UMIs. TCRdb applied fastp at Q25 and MiXCR to the public reads, then kept only in-frame beta chains. Identical CDR3 protein sequences are pooled into one entry, listed with their most common genes and DNA. V and J calls and clone size were set by TCRdb, not the authors. Counted in this sample were about 50,000 distinct CDR3 sequences; roughly 15% of them appeared once. The ten largest clones add up to 4.4% of the sample.

Study-wide findings and limitations: No identical CDR3 amino acid sequences were found to be shared among expanded clones across subjects, suggesting that TCR-beta repertoires were private in all groups. TCR clonal expansion was highest in HAM/TSP patients and lowest in MS patients, with MS patients falling below even healthy controls.

The sample consisted of PBMCs. This receptor was obtained from a man between 60 and 70 years old in good health. Here the chain combines TRBV29-1 and TRBJ2-1; TRBD2 could be the D gene, as 5 bases match. CDR3 loop: CSVQGRVNEQFF. The DNA reads as follows: TGCAGCGTTCAAGGGAGAGTCAATGAGCAGTTCTTC.